The clone carrying this TCR beta chain was seen a handful of times. The antigen remains undetermined. PCR was performed a second time for about 7 to 12 cycles using a sample-barcoded 5' primer and a J-beta primer mix. One entry per CDR3 protein, called by TCRdb with MiXCR from the 5' RACE reads. Counted here are 1.6 million or so distinct CDR3 sequences, about 32% occurring once; the ten biggest clones make up roughly 12%. The data are from a study of blood T cells in healthy people across ages. Study-level points and caveats: CMV status of donors was not determined, possibly confounding expanded clonotype changes.

The CDR3 runs to 14 residues. The germline CDR1 and CDR2 sequences are KGHSH and LQKENI. V shed 5 bases and J 5 bases; nucleotides not matched to a gene: 8. The genes are TRBV18 and TRBJ2-5; 7 bases fit TRBD1. Input material: blood. This sequence originates from a woman aged 30 to 39 in good health. In DNA form, the CDR3 reads TGTGCCAGCTCATTGACAGGGAAGCGGGAGACCCAGTACTTC. Protein sequence: CASSLTGKRETQYF.